This TCR beta chain was obtained from a study of T cells after yellow fever vaccination. Points from the study as a whole: Booster sampling recovered most clones from primary vaccination (around 97% CD4, approximately 90% CD8). A small share of clonotypes appeared in both CD4 and CD8 compartments. The study noted that FACS-sorted repertoires could contain abundant clonotypes contaminating from the bulk population.

Germline V lookup: CDR1 SEHNR, CDR2 FQNEAQ (reference sequence). V was trimmed by 3 bases and J by 2 bases, leaving 5 bases between them. The CDR3 is 14 amino acids. The sample holds a few counts of this clonotype. Its antigen is not identified. It was through 5'RACE template switching that TCR cDNA was made, with a universal primer site and UMIs added. From the 5' RACE reads, TCRdb called clonotypes with MiXCR, one entry per CDR3 protein. The table shows more than 300,000 distinct CDR3 sequences, with roughly 10% occurring only once. Sequencing used CD4+ T cells sorted from PBMCs, obtained 45 days after the yellow fever booster vaccination. The gene calls are TRBV7-9 and TRBJ2-6; no clear D gene. This clonotype originated in a man aged 18 to 29 who received the YFV17D yellow fever vaccine. This CDR3 reads CASSLTTGANVLTF. The CDR3 region has the DNA TGTGCCAGCAGCTTGACCACTGGGGCCAACGTCCTGACTTTC.